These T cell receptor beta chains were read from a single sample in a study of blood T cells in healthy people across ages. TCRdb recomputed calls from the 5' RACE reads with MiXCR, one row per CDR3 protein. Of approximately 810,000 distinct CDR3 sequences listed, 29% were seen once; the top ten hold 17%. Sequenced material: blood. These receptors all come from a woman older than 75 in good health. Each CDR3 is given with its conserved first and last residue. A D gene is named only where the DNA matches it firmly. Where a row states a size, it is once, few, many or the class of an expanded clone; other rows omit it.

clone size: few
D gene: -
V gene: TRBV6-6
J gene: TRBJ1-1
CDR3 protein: CASSKLGVTVGATEAFF
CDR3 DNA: TGTGCCAGCAGCAAGTTAGGGGTCACGGTCGGCGCCACTGAAGCTTTCTTT

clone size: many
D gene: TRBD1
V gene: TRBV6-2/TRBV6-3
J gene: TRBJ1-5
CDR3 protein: CASSHRQGGKPQHF
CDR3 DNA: TGTGCCAGCAGTCACCGACAGGGGGGTAAGCCCCAGCATTTT

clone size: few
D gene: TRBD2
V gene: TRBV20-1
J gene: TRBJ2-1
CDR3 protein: CSANSGGPYNEQFF
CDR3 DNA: TGCAGTGCTAACAGCGGGGGGCCATACAATGAGCAGTTCTTC

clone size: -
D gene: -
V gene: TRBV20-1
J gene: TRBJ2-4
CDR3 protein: CSARGGETVKNIQYF
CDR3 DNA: TGCAGTGCTAGAGGGGGCGAGACGGTCAAAAACATTCAGTACTTC

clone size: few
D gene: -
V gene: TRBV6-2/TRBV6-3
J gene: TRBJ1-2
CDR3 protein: CASRDGPLVEGYTF
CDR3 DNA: TGTGCCAGCAGGGATGGGCCCCTAGTAGAGGGCTACACCTTC

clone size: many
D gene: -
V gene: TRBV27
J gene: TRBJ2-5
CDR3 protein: CASSSTASGETQYF
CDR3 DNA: TGTGCCAGCAGTTCGACAGCAAGTGGAGAGACCCAGTACTTC

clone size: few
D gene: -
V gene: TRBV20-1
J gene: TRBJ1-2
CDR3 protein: CSASEGDTSNYGYTF
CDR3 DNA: TGCAGTGCTAGTGAAGGGGACACTTCTAACTATGGCTACACCTTC

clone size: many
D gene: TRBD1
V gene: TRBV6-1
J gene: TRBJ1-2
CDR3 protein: CASKLAPGGPGYTF
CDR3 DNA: TGTGCCAGCAAGCTAGCCCCAGGGGGGCCTGGCTACACCTTC

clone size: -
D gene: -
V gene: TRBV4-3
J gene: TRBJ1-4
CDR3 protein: CASSQGGNYPTNEKLFF
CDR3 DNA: TGCGCCAGCAGCCAGGGGGGGAATTACCCAACTAATGAAAAACTGTTTTTT

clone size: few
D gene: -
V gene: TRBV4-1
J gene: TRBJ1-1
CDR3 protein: CASSPDPVTRRVEAFF
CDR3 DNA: TGCGCCAGCAGCCCTGACCCGGTTACAAGGCGAGTTGAAGCTTTCTTT

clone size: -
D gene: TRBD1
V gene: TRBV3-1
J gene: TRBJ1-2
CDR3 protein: CASTLNRGSGCTF
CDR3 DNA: TGTGCCAGCACCTTAAACAGGGGAAGTGGCTGCACCTTC

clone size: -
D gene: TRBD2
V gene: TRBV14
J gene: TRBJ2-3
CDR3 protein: CASSISGGAFNTQYF
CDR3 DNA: TGTGCCAGCAGCATTAGCGGGGGGGCCTTCAATACGCAGTATTTT

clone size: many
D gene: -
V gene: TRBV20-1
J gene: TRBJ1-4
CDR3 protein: CSFQGPPTNEKLFF
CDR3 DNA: TGCAGTTTCCAGGGTCCACCAACTAATGAAAAACTGTTTTTT

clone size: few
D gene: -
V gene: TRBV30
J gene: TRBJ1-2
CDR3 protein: CAWSPLDMSNYGYTF
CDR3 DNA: TGTGCCTGGAGTCCCCTTGACATGAGTAACTATGGCTACACCTTC

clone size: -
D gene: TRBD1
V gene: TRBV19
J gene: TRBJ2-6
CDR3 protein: CAGSITPRGLGANVPTF
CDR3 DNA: TGTGCCGGTAGTATAACGCCGAGGGGGCTTGGGGCCAACGTCCCGACTTTC

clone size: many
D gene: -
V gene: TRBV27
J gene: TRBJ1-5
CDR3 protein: CASRRLNQPQHF
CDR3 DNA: TGTGCCAGCCGGCGGCTGAATCAGCCCCAGCATTTT

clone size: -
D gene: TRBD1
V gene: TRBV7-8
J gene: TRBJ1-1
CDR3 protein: CASGHRQGNTEAFF
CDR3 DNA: TGTGCCAGCGGCCACAGACAGGGGAACACTGAAGCTTTCTTT

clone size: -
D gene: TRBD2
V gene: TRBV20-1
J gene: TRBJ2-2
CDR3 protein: CSARDPSGGTGELFF
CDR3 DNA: TGCAGTGCTAGAGATCCCAGCGGGGGCACCGGGGAGCTGTTTTTT

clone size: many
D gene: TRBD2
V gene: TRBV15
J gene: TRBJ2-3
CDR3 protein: CATSRKRLAGGNTQYF
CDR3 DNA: TGTGCCACCAGCAGGAAACGACTAGCGGGGGGGAATACGCAGTATTTT